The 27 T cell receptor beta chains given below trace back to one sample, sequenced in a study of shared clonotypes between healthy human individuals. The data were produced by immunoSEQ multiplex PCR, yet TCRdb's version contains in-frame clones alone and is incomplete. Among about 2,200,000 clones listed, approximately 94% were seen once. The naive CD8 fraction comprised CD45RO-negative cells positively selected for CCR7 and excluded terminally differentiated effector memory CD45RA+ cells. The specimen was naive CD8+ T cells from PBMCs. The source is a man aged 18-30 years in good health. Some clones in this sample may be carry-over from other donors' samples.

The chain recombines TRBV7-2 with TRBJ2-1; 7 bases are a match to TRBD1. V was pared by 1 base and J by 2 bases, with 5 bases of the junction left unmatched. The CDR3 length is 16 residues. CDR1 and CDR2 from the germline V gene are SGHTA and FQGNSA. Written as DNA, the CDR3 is TGTGCCAGCAGCTTAGTTGGAGGACAGGCCTACAATGAGCAGTTCTTC. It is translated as CASSLVGGQAYNEQFF.

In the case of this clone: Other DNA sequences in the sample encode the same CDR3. The DNA of the CDR3 is TGTGCCAGCAGTTCGGGGGTCTCCTACGAGCAGTACTTC. Its translation is CASSSGVSYEQYF. This chain joins TRBV27 and TRBJ2-7, with D tentatively TRBD2 (6 bases). The CDR3 has 13 residues. V lost 4 bases and J 0 bases, leaving 7 bases between the germline ends. The germline V gene has CDR1 MNHEY and CDR2 SMNVEV (reference sequence).

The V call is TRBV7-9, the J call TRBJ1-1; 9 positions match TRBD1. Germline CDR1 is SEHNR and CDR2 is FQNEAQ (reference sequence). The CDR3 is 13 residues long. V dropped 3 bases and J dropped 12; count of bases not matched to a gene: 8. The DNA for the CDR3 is TGTGCCAGCAGCTTGGGACAGGGTGGTCGGACTTTCTTT. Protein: CASSLGQGGRTFF.

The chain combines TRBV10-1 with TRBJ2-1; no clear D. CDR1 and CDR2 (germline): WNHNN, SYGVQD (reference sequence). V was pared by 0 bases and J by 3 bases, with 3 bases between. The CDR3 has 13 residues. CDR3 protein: CASSESNYNEQFF. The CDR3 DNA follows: TGCGCCAGCAGTGAGTCGAACTACAATGAGCAGTTCTTC.

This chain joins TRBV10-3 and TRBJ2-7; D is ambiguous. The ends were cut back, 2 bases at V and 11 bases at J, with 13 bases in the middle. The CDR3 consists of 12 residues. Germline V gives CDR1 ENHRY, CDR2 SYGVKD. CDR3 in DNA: TGTGCCATCAGTGAGAATCGTCCGCCCGAGTACTTC. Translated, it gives CAISENRPPEYF.

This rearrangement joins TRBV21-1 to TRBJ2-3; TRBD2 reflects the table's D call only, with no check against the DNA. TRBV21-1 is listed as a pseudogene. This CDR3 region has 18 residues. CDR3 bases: TGTGCCAGCAGCAAAGCGCGTCTCGCTAGCGGGATCACAGATACGCAGTATTTT. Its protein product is CASSKARLASGITDTQYF.

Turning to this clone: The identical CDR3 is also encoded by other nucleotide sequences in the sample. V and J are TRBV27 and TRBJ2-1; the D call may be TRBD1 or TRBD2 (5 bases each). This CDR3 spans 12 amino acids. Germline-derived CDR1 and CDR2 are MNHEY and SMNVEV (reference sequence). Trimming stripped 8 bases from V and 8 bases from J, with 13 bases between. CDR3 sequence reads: CASGTLGHEQFF. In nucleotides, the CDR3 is TGTGCCAGCGGGACCCTGGGCCATGAGCAGTTCTTC.

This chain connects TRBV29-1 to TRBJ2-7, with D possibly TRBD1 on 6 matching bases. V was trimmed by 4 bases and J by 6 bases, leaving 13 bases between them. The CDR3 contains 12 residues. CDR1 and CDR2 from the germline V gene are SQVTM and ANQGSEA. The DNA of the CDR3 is TGCAGCGTTGCGGGGTCAGGGGCCGAGCAGTACTTC. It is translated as CSVAGSGAEQYF.

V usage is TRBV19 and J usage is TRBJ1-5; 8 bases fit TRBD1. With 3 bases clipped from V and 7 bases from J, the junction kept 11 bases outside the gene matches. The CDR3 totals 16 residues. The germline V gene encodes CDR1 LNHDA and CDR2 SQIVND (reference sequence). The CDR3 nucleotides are TGTGCCAGTAGTATTAATGGGGGGACAGGAGTACAGCCCCAGCATTTT. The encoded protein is CASSINGGTGVQPQHF.

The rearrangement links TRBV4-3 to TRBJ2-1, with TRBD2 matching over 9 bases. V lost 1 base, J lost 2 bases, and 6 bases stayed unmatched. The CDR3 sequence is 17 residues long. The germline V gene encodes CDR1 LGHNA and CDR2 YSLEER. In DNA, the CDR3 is TGCGCCAGCAGCCAAGGGTGGGCTAGCGGGACCTACAATGAGCAGTTCTTC. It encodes CASSQGWASGTYNEQFF.

Here the CDR3 DNA reads TGTGCCAGCAGTGTGGGGGGTCAGCCCCAGCATTTT. Protein: CASSVGGQPQHF. The chain uses TRBV6-1 and TRBJ1-5; possible D gene TRBD1, 5 bases. Trimming removed 4 bases from V and 6 bases from J, with 7 bases in between. The length of the CDR3 is 12 residues. Germline loops: CDR1 MNHNS, CDR2 SASEGT.

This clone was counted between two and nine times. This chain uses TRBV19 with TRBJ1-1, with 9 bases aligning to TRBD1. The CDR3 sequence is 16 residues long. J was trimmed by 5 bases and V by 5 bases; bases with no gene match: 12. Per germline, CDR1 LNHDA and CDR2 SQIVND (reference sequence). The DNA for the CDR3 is TGTGCCAGTAGTGTGTTTAAACAGGGGGCGAGGACTGAAGCTTTCTTT. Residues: CASSVFKQGARTEAFF. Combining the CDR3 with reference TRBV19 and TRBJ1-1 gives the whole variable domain DGGITQSPKYLFRKEGQNVTLSCEQNLNHDAMYWYRQDPGQGLRLIYYSQIVNDFQKGDIAEGYSVSREKKESFPLTVTSAQKNPTAFYLCASSVFKQGARTEAFFGQGTRLTVV.

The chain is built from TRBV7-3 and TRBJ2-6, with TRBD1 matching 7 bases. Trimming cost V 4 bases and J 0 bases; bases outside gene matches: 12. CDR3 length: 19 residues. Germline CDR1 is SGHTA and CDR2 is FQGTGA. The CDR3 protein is CASSYPEGTVSSGANVLTF. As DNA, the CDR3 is TGTGCCAGCAGCTACCCGGAAGGGACAGTGTCCTCTGGGGCCAACGTCCTGACTTTC. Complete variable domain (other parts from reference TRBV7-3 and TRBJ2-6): GAGVSQTPSNKVTEKGKYVELRCDPISGHTALYWYRQSLGQGPEFLIYFQGTGAADDSGLPNDRFFAVRPEGSVSTLKIQRTERGDSAVYLCASSYPEGTVSSGANVLTFGAGSRLTVL.

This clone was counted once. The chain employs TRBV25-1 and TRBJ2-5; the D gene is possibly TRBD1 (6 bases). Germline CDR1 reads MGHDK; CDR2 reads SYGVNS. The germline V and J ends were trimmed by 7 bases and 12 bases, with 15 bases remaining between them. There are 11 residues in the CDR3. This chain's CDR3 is CASTAPSGEYF. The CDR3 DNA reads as TGTGCCAGCACTGCGCCGTCAGGGGAGTACTTC.

The CDR3 is CASSPFFSSLIVYEQYF. As DNA, the CDR3 is TGTGCCAGTAGTCCTTTCTTTTCTTCCCTAATAGTCTACGAGCAGTACTTC. The chain has TRBV19 and TRBJ2-7; D remains unclear. Trimming removed 5 bases from V and 3 bases from J, with 23 bases in between. CDR3 size: 17 residues. Germline V lookup: CDR1 LNHDA, CDR2 SQIVND (reference sequence).

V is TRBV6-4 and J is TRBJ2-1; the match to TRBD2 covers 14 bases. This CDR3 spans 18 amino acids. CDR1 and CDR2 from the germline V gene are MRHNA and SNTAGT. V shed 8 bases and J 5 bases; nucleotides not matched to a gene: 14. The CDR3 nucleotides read TGTGCCAGCGGCCCGGGACTAGCGGGAGTAAGCTGGGACAATGAGCAGTTCTTC. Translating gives CASGPGLAGVSWDNEQFF.

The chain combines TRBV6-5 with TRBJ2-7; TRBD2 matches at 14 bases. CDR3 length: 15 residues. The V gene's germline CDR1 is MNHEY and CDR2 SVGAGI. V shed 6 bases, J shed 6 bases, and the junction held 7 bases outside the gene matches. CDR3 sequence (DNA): TGTGCCAGCAGGGGAGGACTAGCGGGAGGACTCGAGCAGTACTTC. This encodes CASRGGLAGGLEQYF.

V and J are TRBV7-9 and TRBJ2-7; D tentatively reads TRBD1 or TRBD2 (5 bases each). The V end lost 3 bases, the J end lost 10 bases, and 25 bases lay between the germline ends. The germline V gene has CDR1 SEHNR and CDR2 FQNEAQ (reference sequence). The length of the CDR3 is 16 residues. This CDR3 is CASSLTPLPGTIAQYF. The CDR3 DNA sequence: TGTGCCAGCAGCTTGACCCCCTTACCCGGGACCATCGCCCAGTACTTC.

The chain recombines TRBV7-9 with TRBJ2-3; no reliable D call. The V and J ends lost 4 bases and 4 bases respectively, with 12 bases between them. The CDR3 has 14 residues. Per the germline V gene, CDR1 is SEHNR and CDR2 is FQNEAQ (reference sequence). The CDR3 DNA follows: TGTGCCAGCAGCTCGGTTATCCCCCCAGATACGCAGTATTTT. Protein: CASSSVIPPDTQYF.

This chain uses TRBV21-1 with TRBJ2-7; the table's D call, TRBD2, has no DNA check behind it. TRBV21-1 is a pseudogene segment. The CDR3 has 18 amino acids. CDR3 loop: CASSSGLAGRSGGYEQYF. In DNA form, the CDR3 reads TGTGCCAGCAGCTCGGGACTAGCGGGCCGATCTGGGGGCTACGAGCAGTACTTC.

The CDR3 here is CASSVDQGASNQPQHF. The CDR3 DNA follows: TGTGCCAGCAGTGTAGACCAGGGGGCGAGCAATCAGCCCCAGCATTTT. This chain joins TRBV6-1 and TRBJ1-5; 8 bases fit TRBD1. The CDR3 has 16 amino acids. V dropped 4 bases and J dropped 1; count of bases not matched to a gene: 6. Germline V CDR1 and CDR2: MNHNS, SASEGT.

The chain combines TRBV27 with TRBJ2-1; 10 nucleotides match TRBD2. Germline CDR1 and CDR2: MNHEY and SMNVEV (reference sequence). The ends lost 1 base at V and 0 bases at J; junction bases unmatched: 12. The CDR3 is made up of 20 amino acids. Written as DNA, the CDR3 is TGTGCCAGCAGTTTATTAGTGGCTAGCGGGAGTTACAGCTCCTACAATGAGCAGTTCTTC. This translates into CASSLLVASGSYSSYNEQFF.

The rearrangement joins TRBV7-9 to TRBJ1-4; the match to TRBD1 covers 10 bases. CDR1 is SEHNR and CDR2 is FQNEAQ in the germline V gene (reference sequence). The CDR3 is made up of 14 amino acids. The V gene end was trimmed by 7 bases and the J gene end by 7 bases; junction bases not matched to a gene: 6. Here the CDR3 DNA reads TGTGCCAGCAACCCGACAGGGGGCATTGAAAAACTGTTTTTT. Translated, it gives CASNPTGGIEKLFF. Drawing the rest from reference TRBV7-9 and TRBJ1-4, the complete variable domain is DTGVSQNPRHKITKRGQNVTFRCDPISEHNRLYWYRQTLGQGPEFLTYFQNEAQLEKSRLLSDRFSAERPKGSFSTLEIQRTEQGDSAMYLCASNPTGGIEKLFFGSGTQLSVL.

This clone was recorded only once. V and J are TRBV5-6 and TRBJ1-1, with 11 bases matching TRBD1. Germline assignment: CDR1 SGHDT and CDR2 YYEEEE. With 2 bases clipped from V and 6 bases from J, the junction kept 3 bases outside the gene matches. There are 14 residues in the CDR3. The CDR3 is CASSFGTGGSEAFF. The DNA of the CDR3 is TGTGCCAGCAGCTTTGGGACAGGGGGTTCTGAAGCTTTCTTT.

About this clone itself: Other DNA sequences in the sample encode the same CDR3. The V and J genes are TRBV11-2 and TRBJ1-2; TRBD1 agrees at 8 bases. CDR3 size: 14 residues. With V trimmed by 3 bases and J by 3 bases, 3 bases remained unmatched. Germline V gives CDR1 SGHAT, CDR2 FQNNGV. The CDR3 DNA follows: TGTGCCAGCAGCTTTGGACAGGGTGACTATGGCTACACCTTC. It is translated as CASSFGQGDYGYTF.

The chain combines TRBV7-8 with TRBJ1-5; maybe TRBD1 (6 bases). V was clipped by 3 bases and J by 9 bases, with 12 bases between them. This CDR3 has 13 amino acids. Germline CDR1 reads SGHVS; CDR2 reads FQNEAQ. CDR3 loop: CASSLTGSGPQHF. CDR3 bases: TGTGCCAGCAGCTTGACAGGCAGCGGGCCCCAGCATTTT. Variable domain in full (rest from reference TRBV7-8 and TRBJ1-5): GAGVSQSPRYKVAKRGQDVALRCDPISGHVSLFWYQQALGQGPEFLTYFQNEAQLDKSGLPSDRFFAERPEGSVSTLKIQRTQQEDSAVYLCASSLTGSGPQHFGDGTRLSIL.

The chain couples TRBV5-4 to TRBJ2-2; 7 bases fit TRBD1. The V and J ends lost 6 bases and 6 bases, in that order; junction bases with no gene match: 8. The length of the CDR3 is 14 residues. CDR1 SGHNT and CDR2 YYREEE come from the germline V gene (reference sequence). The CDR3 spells CASTGDSLSGELFF. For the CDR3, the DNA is TGTGCCAGCACTGGGGACAGTCTTTCCGGGGAGCTGTTTTTT.